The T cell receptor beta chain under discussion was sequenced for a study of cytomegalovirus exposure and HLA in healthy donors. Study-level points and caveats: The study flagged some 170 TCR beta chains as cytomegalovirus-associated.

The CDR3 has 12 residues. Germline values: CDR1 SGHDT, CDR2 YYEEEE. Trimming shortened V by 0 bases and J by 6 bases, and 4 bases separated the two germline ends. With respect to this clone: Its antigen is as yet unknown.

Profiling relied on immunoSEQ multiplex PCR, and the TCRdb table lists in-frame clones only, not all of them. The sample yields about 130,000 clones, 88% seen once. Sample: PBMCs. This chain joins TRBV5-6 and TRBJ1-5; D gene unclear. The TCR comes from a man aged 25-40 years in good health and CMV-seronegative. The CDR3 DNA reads TGTGCCAGCAGCTTGGACGGTCAGCCCCAGCATTTT. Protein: CASSLDGQPQHF. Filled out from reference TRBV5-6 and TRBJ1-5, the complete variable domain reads DAGVTQSPTHLIKTRGQQVTLRCSPKSGHDTVSWYQQALGQGPQFIFQYYEEEERQRGNFPDRFSGHQFPNYSSELNVNALLLGDSALYLCASSLDGQPQHFGDGTRLSIL.